The source of this T cell receptor (beta chain) is a study of T cells in tuberculosis. Across the whole study: This South African cohort compared adolescents with or without latent tuberculosis against adults with active tuberculosis.

Findings and limits, study-wide: Active tuberculosis cases were adults; controls were adolescents. Shorter CDR3-alpha in active tuberculosis partly drove smaller distances.

The V gene lost 3 bases and the J gene lost 2 bases, with 10 bases spanning the gap. The CDR3 consists of 14 residues. The germline V gene has CDR1 SGHNT and CDR2 YYREEE (reference sequence). The repertoire was sequenced with immunoSEQ multiplex PCR; TCRdb's copy has only in-frame clones and lacks some. The sample contains about 36,000 clones, about 93% of which appear only once. Regarding this clone: The target antigen is unknown.

The rearrangement uses TRBV5-4 and TRBJ2-3; maybe TRBD2 (6 bases). The sequenced sample was PBMCs. This clonotype was obtained from a donor aged 5-35 years with latent tuberculosis or without tuberculosis infection. DNA for the CDR3: TGTGCCAGCAGCTATGGGGGGACCACAGATACGCAGTATTTT. Translation gives CASSYGGTTDTQYF.